This TCR beta chain was identified in a study of T-cell memory formation after mild COVID-19. The overall study: The study found TCR clusters largely donor specific. Broader study findings: The main location of contracting CD4+ clones was CM and EM, and that of contracting CD8+ clones was EMRA. Pre-infection memory showed some responding clones, and this suggested that cross-reactive memory joined. Clones shrinking from day 15 to 85 showed even CD4/CD8 mixes; later expanders tilted CD4+.

This clonotype has a handful of counts. Its antigen is undetermined. Germline-derived CDR1 and CDR2 are MGHRA and YSYEKL. V was trimmed by 0 bases and J by 4 bases, leaving 12 bases between them. The CDR3 length is 15 residues. TCRdb itself ran the 5' RACE reads through MiXCR, one entry per CDR3 protein. The sample has about 470,000 distinct CDR3 sequences, roughly 20% seen once. The chain employs TRBV4-1 and TRBJ1-2, with no clear D. The sample was PBMCs or a T cell subset sorted from them (not recorded which). The source is an adult woman who had mild COVID-19 (a few samples of this study predate the infection). Cell type and time point are not known. CDR3: CASSQETTRGYGYTF. The CDR3 DNA reads as TGCGCCAGCAGCCAAGAGACAACCCGGGGCTATGGCTACACCTTC.